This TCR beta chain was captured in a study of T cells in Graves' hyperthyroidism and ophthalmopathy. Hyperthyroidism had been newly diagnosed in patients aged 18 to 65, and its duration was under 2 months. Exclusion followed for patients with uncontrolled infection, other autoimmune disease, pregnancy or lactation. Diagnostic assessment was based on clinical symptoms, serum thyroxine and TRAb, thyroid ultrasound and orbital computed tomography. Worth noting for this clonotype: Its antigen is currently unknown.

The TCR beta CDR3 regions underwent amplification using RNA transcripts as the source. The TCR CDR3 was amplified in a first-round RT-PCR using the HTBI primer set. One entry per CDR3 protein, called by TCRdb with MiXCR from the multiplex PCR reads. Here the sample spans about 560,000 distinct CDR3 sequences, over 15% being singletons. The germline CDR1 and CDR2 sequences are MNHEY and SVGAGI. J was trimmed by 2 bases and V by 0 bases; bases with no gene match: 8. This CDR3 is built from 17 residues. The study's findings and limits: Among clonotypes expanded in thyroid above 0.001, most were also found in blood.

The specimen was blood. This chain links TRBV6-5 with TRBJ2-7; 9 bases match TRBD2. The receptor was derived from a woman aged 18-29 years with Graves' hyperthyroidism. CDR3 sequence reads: CASSYSSLGLATYEQYF. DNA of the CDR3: TGTGCCAGCAGTTACTCGAGCCTGGGACTAGCAACCTACGAGCAGTACTTC.